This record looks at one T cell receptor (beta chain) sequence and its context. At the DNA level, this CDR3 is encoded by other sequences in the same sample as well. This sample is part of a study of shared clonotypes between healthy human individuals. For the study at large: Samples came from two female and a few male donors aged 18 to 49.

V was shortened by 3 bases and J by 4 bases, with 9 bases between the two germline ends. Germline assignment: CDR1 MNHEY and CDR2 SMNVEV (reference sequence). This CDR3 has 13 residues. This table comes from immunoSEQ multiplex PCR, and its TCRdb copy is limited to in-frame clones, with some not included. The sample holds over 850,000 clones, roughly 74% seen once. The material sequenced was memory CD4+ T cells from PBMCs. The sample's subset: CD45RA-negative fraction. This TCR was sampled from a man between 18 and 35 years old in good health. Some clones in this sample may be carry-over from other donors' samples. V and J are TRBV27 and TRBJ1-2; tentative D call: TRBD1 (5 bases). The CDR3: CASSFRAGYGYTF. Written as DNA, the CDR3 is TGTGCCAGCAGTTTCAGGGCTGGCTATGGCTACACCTTC.